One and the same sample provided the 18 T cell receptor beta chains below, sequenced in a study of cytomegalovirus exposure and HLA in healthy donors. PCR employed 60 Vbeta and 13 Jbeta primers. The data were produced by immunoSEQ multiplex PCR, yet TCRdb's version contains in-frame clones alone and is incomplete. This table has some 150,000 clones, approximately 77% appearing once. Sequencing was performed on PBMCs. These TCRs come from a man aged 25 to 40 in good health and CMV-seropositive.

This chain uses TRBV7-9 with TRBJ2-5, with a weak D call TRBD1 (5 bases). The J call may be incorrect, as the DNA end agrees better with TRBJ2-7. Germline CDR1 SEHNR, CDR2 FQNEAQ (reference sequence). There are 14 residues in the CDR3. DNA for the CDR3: TGTGCCAGCAGCTTAGTTCTGGGGCCCTACGAGCAGTACTTC. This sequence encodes CASSLVLGPYEQYF.

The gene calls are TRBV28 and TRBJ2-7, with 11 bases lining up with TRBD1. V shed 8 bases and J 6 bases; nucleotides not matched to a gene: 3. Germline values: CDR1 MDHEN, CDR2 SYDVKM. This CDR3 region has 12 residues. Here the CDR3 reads CASGTGGGEQYF. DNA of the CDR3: TGTGCCAGCGGGACAGGGGGGGGCGAGCAGTACTTC.

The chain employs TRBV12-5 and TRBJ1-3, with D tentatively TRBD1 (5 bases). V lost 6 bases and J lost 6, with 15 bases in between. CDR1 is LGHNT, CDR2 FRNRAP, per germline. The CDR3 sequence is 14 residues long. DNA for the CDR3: TGTGCTAGTGGCCGGGGGGGAGGGGAAAACACCATATATTTT. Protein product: CASGRGGGENTIYF.

The CDR3 protein is CASSHELVRTQYF. The CDR3 DNA reads as TGCGCCAGCAGCCACGAACTAGTTCGGACCCAGTACTTC. This chain links TRBV4-1 with TRBJ2-5; D is perhaps TRBD2 (5 bases). Germline assignment: CDR1 MGHRA and CDR2 YSYEKL. The CDR3 spans 13 residues. V shed 3 bases and J shed 7 bases, with 12 bases lying between them.

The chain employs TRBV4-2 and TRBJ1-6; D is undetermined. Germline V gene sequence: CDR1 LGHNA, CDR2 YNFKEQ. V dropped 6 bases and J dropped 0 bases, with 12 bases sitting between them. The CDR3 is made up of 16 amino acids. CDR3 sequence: CASREAVSSYNSPLHF. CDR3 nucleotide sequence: TGTGCCAGCAGAGAGGCGGTTAGCTCCTATAATTCACCCCTCCACTTT.

The CDR3 sequence is CASSHPPRDFHYNEQFF. CDR3 DNA: TGCGCCAGCAGCCACCCCCCGAGGGACTTCCACTACAATGAGCAGTTCTTC. This chain uses TRBV4-1 with TRBJ2-1; possibly TRBD2 for D (6 bases). This CDR3 is 17 amino acids long. V was trimmed by 3 bases and J by 3 bases, leaving 18 bases between them. CDR1 MGHRA and CDR2 YSYEKL come from the germline V gene.

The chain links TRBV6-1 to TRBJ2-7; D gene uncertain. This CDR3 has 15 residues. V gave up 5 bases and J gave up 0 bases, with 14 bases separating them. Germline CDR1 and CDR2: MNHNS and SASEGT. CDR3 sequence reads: CASSPTGYGSYEQYF. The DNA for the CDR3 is TGTGCCAGCAGTCCCACCGGGTACGGCTCCTACGAGCAGTACTTC.

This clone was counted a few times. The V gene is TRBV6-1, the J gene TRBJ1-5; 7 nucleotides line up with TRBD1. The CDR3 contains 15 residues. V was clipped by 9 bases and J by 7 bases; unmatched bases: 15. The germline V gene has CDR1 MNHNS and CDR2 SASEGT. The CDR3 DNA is TGTGCCAGTTCAACGAACAGGGGATCGGCACAGCCCCAGCATTTT. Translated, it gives CASSTNRGSAQPQHF.

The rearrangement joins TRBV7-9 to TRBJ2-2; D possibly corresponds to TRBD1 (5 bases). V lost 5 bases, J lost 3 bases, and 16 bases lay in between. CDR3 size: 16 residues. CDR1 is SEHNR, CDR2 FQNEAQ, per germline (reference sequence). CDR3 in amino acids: CASSGRVPPYTGELFF. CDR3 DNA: TGTGCCAGCAGCGGCAGGGTCCCCCCCTACACCGGGGAGCTGTTTTTT.

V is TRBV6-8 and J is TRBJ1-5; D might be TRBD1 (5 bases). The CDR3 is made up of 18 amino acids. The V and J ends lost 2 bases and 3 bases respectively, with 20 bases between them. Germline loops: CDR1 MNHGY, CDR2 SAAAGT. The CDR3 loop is CASSYPKYRPAYNQPQHF. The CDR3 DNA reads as TGTGCCAGCAGTTACCCTAAATACAGGCCAGCCTACAATCAGCCCCAGCATTTT.

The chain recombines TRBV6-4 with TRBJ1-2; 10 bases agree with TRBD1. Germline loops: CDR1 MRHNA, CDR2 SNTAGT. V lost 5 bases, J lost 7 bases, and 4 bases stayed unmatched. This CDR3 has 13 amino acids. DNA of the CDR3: TGTGCCAGCAGTCAGGACAGGGGGGCTGGCTACACCTTC. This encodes CASSQDRGAGYTF.

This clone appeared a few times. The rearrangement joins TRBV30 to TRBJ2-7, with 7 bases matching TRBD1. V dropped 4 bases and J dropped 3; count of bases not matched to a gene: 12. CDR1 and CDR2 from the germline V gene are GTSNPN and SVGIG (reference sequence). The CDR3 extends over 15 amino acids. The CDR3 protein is CAWTLPGQSLYEQYF. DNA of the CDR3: TGTGCCTGGACGCTACCGGGACAGAGCCTCTACGAGCAGTACTTC.

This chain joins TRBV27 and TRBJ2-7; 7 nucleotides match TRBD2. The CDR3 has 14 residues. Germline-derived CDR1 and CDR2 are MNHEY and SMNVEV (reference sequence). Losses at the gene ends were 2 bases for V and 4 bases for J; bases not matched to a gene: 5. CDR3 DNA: TGTGCCAGCAGTTTAGAACCGGGAGGTTACGAGCAGTACTTC. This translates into CASSLEPGGYEQYF.

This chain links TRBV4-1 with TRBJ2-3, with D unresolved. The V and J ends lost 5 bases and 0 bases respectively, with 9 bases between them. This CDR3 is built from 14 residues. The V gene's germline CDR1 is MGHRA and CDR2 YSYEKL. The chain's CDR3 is CASSEGSSTDTQYF. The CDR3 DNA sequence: TGCGCCAGCAGCGAAGGTTCTAGCACAGATACGCAGTATTTT.

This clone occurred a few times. CDR3: CASSYSGHFYEQYF. Here the CDR3 DNA reads TGTGCCAGCAGTTACTCAGGACACTTCTACGAGCAGTACTTC. The V gene is TRBV6-5, the J gene TRBJ2-7; maybe TRBD1 (5 bases). CDR1 and CDR2 (germline): MNHEY, SVGAGI. This CDR3 region has 14 residues. Deletions cut 0 bases from V and 3 bases from J, with 9 bases between.

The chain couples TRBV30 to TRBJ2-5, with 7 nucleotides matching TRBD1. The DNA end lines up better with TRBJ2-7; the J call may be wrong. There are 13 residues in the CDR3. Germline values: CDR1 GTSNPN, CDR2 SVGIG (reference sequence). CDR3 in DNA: TGTGCCTCCGACAGGGAGAGGGCCTACGAGCAGTACTTC. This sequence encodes CASDRERAYEQYF.

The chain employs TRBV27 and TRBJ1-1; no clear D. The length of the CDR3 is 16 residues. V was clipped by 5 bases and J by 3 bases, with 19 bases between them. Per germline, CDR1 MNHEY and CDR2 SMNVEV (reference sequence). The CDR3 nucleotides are TGTGCCAGCAGTCTCCGGGATATCCCTAGGGACACTGAAGCTTTCTTT. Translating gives CASSLRDIPRDTEAFF.

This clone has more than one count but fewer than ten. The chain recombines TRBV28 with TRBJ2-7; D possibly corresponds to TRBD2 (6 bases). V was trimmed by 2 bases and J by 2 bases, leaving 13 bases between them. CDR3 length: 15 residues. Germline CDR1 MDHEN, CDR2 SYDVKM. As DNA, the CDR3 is TGTGCCAGCAGTTTACCTGCGGGGATTCCCTACGAGCAGTACTTC. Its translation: CASSLPAGIPYEQYF. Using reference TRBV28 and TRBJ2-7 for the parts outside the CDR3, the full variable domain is DVKVTQSSRYLVKRTGEKVFLECVQDMDHENMFWYRQDPGLGLRLIYFSYDVKMKEKGDIPEGYSVSREKKERFSLILESASTNQTSMYLCASSLPAGIPYEQYFGPGTRLTVT.